This T cell receptor (beta chain) was identified during a study of CD4+ T cells in melanoma. This CDR3 contains 14 residues. The germline gives CDR1 SQVTM, CDR2 ANQGSEA. V dropped 3 bases and J dropped 7; count of bases not matched to a gene: 4. This clone is large (0.1 to 1%). This specimen includes other DNA sequences encoding the same CDR3. Sequencing was performed with immunoSEQ multiplex PCR; in TCRdb, only in-frame clones are kept and a portion is missing. Of several thousand clones in the sample, about three fifths are singletons; the top ten hold roughly 20%. The chain is built from TRBV29-1 and TRBJ2-1; 12 bases map to TRBD2. Input material: cells from a culture (not recorded whether cultured in vitro). This TCR derives from a human donor with melanoma. The CDR3, as DNA: TGCAGCGTTGATCCTAGCGGGGGGGGGAATGAGCAGTTCTTC. Translated: CSVDPSGGGNEQFF.